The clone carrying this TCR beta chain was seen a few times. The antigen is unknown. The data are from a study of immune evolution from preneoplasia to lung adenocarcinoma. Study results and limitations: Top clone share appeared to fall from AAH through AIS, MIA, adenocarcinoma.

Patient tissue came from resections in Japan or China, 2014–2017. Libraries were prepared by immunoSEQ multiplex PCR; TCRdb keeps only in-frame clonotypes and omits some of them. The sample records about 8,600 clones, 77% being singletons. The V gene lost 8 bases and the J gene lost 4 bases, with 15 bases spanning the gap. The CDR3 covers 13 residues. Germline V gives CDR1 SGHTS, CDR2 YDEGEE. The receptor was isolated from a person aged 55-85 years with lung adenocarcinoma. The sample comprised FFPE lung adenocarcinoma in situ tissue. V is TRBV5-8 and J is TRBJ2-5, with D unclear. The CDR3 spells CASRKDEVETQYF. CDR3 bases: TGTGCCAGTAGAAAGGACGAAGTAGAGACCCAGTACTTC.